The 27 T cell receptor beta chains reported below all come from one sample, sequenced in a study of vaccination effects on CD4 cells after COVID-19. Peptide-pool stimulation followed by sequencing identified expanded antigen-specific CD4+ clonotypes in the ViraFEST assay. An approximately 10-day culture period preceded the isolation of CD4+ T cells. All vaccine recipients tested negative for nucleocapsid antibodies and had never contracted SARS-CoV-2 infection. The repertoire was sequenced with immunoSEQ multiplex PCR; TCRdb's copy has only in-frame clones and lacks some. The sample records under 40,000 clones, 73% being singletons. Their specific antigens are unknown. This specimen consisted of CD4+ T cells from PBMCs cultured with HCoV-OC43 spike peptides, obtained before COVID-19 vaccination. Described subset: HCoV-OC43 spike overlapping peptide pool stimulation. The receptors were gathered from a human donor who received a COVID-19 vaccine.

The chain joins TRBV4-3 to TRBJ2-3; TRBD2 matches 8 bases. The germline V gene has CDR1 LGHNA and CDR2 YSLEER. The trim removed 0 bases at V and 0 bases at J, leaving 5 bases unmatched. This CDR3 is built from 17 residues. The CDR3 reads CASSQDRGGPSTDTQYF. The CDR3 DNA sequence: TGCGCCAGCAGCCAAGACCGCGGGGGGCCAAGCACAGATACGCAGTATTTT.

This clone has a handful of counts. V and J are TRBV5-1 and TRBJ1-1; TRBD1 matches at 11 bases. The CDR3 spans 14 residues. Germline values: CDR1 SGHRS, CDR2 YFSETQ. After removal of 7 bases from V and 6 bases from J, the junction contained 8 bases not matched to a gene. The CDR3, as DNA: TGCGCCAGCCGGGGACAGGGGGGTTTTGCTGAAGCTTTCTTT. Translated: CASRGQGGFAEAFF.

The CDR3 bases are TGTGCCAGCAGTTGGCAGGGGGATCAGCCCCAGCATTTT. Encoded protein: CASSWQGDQPQHF. V is TRBV2 and J is TRBJ1-5, with 7 bases that match TRBD1. Germline V lookup: CDR1 SNHLY, CDR2 FYNNEI. The V gene end was trimmed by 5 bases and the J gene end by 5 bases; junction bases not matched to a gene: 3. This CDR3 has 13 residues.

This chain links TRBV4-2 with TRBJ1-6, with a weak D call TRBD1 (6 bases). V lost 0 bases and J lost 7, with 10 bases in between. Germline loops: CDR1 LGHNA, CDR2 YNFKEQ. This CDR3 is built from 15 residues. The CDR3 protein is CASSQEQGGNSPLHF. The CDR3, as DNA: TGTGCCAGCAGCCAAGAACAGGGTGGCAATTCACCCCTCCACTTT.

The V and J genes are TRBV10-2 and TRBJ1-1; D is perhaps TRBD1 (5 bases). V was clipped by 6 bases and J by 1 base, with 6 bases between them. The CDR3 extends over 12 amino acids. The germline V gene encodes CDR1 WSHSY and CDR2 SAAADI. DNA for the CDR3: TGCGCCAGCAGCCAGGGGAACACTGAAGCTTTCTTT. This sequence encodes CASSQGNTEAFF.

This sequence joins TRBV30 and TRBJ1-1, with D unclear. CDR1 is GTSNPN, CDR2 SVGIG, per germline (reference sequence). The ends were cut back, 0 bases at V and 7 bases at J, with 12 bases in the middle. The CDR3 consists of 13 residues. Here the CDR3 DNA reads TGTGCCTGGAGTGTACGGTACGGGCATGAAGCTTTCTTT. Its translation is CAWSVRYGHEAFF.

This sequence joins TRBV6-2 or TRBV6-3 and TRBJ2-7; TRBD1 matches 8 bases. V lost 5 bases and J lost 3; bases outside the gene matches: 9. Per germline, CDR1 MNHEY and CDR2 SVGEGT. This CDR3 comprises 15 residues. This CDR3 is CASSDWTGIRYEQYF. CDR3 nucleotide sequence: TGTGCCAGCAGTGATTGGACAGGGATTCGCTACGAGCAGTACTTC.

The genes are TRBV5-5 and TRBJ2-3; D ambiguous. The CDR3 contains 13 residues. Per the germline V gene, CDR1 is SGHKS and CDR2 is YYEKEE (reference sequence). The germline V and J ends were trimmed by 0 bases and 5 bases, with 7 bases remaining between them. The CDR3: CASSLEKVDTQYF. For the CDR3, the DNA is TGTGCCAGCAGCTTGGAGAAGGTAGATACGCAGTATTTT. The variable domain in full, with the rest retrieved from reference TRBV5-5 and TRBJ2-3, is DAGVTQSPTHLIKTRGQQVTLRCSPISGHKSVSWYQQVLGQGPQFIFQYYEKEERGRGNFPDRFSARQFPNYSSELNVNALLLGDSALYLCASSLEKVDTQYFGPGTRLTVL.

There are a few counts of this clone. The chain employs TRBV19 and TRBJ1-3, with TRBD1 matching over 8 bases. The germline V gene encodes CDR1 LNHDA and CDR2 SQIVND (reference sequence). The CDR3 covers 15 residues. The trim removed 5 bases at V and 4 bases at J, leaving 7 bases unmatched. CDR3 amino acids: CASSRSTGVGNTIYF. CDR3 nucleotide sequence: TGTGCCAGTAGTCGCTCGACAGGGGTAGGAAACACCATATATTTT.

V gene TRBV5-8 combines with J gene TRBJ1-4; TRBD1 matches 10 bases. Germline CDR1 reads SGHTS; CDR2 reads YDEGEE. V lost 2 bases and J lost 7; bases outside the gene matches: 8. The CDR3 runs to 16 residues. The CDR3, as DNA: TGTGCCAGCAGCTTTTCCGGGACAGGGGACGGTGAAAAACTGTTTTTT. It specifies CASSFSGTGDGEKLFF.

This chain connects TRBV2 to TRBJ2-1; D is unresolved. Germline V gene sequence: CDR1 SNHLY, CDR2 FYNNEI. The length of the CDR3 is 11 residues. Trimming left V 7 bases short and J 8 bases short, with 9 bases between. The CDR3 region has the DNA TGTGCCAGCACCAGTCGCGATGAGCAGTTCTTC. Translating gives CASTSRDEQFF.

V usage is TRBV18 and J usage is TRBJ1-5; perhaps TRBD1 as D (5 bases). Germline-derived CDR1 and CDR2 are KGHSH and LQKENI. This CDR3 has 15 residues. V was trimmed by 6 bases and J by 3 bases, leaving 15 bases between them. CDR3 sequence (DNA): TGTGCCAGCTCCTTACGGGACGGAATCAATCAGCCCCAGCATTTT. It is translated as CASSLRDGINQPQHF.

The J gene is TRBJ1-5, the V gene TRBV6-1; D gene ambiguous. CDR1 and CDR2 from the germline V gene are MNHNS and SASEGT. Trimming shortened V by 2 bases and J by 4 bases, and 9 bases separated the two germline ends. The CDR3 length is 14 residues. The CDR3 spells CASSERQVNQPQHF. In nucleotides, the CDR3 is TGTGCCAGCAGTGAAAGGCAGGTTAATCAGCCCCAGCATTTT.

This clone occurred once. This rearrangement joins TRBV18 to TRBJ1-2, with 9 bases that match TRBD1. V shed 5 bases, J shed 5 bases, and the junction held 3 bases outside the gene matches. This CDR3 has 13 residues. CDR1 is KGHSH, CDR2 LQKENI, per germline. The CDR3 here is CASSSDRGYGYTF. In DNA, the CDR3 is TGTGCCAGCTCATCGGACAGGGGTTATGGCTACACCTTC.

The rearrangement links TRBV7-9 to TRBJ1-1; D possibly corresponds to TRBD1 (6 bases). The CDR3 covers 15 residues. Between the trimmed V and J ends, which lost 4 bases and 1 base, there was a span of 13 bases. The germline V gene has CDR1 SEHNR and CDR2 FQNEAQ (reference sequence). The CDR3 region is CASSSATGTNTEAFF. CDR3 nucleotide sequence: TGTGCCAGCAGCTCGGCGACAGGTACGAACACTGAAGCTTTCTTT. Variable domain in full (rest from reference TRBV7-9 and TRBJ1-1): DTGVSQNPRHKITKRGQNVTFRCDPISEHNRLYWYRQTLGQGPEFLTYFQNEAQLEKSRLLSDRFSAERPKGSFSTLEIQRTEQGDSAMYLCASSSATGTNTEAFFGQGTRLTVV.

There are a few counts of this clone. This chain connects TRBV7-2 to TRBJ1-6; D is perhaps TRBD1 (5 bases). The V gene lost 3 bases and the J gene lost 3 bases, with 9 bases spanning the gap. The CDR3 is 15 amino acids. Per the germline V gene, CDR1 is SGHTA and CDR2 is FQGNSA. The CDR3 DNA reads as TGTGCCAGCAGCTTGGGGGGGTTCTATAATTCACCCCTCCACTTT. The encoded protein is CASSLGGFYNSPLHF.

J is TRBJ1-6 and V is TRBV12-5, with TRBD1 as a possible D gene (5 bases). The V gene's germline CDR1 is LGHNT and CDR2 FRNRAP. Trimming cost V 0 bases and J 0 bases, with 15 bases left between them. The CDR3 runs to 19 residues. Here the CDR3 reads CASGLVRGTGRSYNSPLHF. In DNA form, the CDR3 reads TGTGCTAGTGGTTTGGTACGGGGGACGGGCCGCTCCTATAATTCACCCCTCCACTTT.

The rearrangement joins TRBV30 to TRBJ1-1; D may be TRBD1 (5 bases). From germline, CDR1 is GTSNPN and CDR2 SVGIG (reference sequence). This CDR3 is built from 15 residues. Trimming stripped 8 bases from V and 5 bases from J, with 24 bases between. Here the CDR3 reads CAHTVRGAGSTEAFF. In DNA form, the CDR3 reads TGTGCCCATACGGTCAGAGGGGCGGGGAGTACTGAAGCTTTCTTT.

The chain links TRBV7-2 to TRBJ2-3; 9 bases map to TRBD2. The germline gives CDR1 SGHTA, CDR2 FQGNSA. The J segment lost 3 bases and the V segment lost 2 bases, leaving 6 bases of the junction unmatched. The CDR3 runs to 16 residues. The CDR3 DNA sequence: TGTGCCAGCAGCTTAAGTGCGGGAGGGGGTACAGATACGCAGTATTTT. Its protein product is CASSLSAGGGTDTQYF.

CDR3 amino acids: CASSRFVGQGLNEQFF. The CDR3 region has the DNA TGTGCCAGCAGCCGTTTTGTGGGACAGGGGCTCAATGAGCAGTTCTTC. The rearrangement links TRBV5-8 to TRBJ2-1; 10 nucleotides match TRBD1. This CDR3 is built from 16 residues. J lost 6 bases, V lost 4 bases, and 10 bases had no gene match. The germline gives CDR1 SGHTS, CDR2 YDEGEE.

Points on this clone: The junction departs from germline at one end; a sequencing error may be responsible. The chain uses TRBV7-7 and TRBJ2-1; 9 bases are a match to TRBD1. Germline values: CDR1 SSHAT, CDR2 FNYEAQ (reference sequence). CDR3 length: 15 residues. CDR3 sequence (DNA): TGTGCTAGCAGCCGGGGACAGGGAGGGCTGGATGAGCAGTTCTTC. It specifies CASSRGQGGLDEQFF.

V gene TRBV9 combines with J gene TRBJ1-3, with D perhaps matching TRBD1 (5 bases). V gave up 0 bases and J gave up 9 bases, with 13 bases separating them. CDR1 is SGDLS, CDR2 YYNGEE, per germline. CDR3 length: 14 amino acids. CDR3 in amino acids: CASSVDGTQSTIYF. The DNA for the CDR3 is TGTGCCAGCAGCGTAGATGGGACCCAGAGCACCATATATTTT.

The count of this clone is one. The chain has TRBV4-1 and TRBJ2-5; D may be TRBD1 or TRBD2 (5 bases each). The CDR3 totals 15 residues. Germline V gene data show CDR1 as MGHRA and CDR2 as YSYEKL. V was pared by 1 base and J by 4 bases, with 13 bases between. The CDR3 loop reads CASSQGGRDGETQYF. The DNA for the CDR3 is TGCGCCAGCAGCCAAGGAGGCCGGGACGGAGAGACCCAGTACTTC.

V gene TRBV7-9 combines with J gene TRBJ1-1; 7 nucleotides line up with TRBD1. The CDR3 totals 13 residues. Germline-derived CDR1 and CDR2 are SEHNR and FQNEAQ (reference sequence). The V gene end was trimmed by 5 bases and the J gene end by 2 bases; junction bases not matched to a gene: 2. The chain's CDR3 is CASSRQGNTEAFF. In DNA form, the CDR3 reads TGTGCCAGCAGCAGACAGGGCAACACTGAAGCTTTCTTT.

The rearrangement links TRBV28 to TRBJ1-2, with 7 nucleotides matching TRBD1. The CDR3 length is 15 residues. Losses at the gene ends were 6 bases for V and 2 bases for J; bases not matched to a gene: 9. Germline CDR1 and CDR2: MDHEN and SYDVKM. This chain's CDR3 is CASRGGQIMNYGYTF. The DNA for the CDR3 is TGTGCCAGCAGGGGGGGACAGATCATGAACTATGGCTACACCTTC.

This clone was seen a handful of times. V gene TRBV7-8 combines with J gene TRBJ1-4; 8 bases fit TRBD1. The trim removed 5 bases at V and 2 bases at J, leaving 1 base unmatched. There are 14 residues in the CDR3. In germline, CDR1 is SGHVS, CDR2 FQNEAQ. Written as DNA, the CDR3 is TGTGCCAGCAGCCGGGACAGGACTAATGAAAAACTGTTTTTT. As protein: CASSRDRTNEKLFF.

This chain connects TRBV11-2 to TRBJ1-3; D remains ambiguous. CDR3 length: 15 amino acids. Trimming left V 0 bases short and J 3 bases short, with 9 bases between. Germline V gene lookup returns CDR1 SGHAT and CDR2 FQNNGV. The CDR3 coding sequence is TGTGCCAGCAGCTTAGAGGGATTTATTGGAAACACCATATATTTT. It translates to CASSLEGFIGNTIYF.